This TCR beta chain was profiled in a study of response to subunit inactivated influenza vaccine. This clonotype was found a few times. MiXCR, applied by TCRdb to the RT-PCR reads, yields one record per CDR3 protein. Altogether 860,000 or so distinct CDR3 sequences are present, about 20% being singletons, with the ten largest covering roughly 10%. Germline CDR1 reads MNHEY; CDR2 reads SMNVEV (reference sequence). The CDR3 consists of 15 residues. The V and J ends lost 4 bases and 0 bases respectively, with 12 bases between them. This sample comprised PBMCs from blood, obtained roughly 5 days after vaccination. The source is a man in his fifties who received an inactivated influenza vaccine. This rearrangement joins TRBV27 to TRBJ1-1; weak D call: TRBD1 (5 bases). DNA of the CDR3: TGTGCCAGCAGTTCCTATGGACATTTGAACACTGAAGCTTTCTTT. Translating it yields CASSSYGHLNTEAFF.